This entry lists 4 T cell receptor beta chains sequenced from one sample in a study of type 1 regulatory T cells. One entry per CDR3 protein, called by TCRdb with MiXCR from the reads. The sample shows 80,000 to 100,000 distinct CDR3 sequences, roughly 28% of them seen only once. The sample consisted of CD4+ T cells, either the whole sample or a sorted fraction (not recorded which). These receptors originate from a human donor in good health.

The chain uses TRBV28 and TRBJ2-7, with D possibly TRBD1 on 6 matching bases. Trimming took off 1 base at V and 6 bases at J, with 7 bases between the two ends. The germline gives CDR1 MDHEN, CDR2 SYDVKM. CDR3 length: 12 amino acids. This chain's CDR3 is CASSLLTGEQYF. DNA for the CDR3: TGTGCCAGCAGTTTATTGACAGGCGAGCAGTACTTC. The whole variable domain, remainder taken from reference TRBV28 and TRBJ2-7, is DVKVTQSSRYLVKRTGEKVFLECVQDMDHENMFWYRQDPGLGLRLIYFSYDVKMKEKGDIPEGYSVSREKKERFSLILESASTNQTSMYLCASSLLTGEQYFGPGTRLTVT.

Turning to this clonotype: One junction end does not reproduce the germline sequence, and a read error may be involved. The gene calls are TRBV5-1 and TRBJ1-3, with no clear D. Germline loops: CDR1 SGHRS, CDR2 YFSETQ. CDR3 length equals 16 residues. CDR3 in DNA: TGCGCCAGCAGCTTGGGCCGGGTCGACTCTGGAAACACCATATGTTTT. As protein: CASSLGRVDSGNTICF.

CDR3 coding DNA: TGTGCCAGCAGCCAGGACGGACCTTTTCACACAGATACGCAGTATTTT. Translation gives CASSQDGPFHTDTQYF. The chain joins TRBV3-2 to TRBJ2-3. TRBV3-2 is a pseudogene locus. The CDR3 contains 16 residues.

This chain links TRBV7-2 with TRBJ2-3; 11 positions agree with TRBD2. This CDR3 comprises 15 residues. V lost 1 base to trimming and J lost 6 bases; unmatched junction nucleotides: 3. Per the germline V gene, CDR1 is SGHTA and CDR2 is FQGNSA. CDR3: CASSLVAGGGDTQYF. The CDR3 coding sequence is TGTGCCAGCAGCTTAGTAGCGGGAGGGGGCGATACGCAGTATTTT.